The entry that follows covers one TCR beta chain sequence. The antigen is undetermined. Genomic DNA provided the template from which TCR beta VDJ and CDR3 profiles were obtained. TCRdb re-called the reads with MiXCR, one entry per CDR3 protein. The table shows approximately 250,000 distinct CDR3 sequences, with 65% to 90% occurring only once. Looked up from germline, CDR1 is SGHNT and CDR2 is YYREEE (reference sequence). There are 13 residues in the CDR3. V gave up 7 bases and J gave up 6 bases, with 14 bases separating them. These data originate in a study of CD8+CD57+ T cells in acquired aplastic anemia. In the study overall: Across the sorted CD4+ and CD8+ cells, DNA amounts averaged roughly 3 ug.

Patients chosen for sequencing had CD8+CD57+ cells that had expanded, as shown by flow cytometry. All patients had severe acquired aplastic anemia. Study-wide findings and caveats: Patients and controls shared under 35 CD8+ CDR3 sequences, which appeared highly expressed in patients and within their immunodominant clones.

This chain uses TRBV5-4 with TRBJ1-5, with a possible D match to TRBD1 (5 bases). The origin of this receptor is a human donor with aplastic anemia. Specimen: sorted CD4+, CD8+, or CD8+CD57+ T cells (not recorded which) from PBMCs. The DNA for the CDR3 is TGTGCCAGCCTTCCTAGGGGATCTCAGCCCCAGCATTTT. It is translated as CASLPRGSQPQHF.